Below are 29 T cell receptor beta chains sequenced from a single sample in a study of T cell repertoires in cytomegalovirus infection. TCRdb fed the reads into MiXCR, producing one record per CDR3 protein. The table lists under 200,000 distinct CDR3 sequences, roughly 9.8% of them singletons. The sequencing input was PBMCs. These TCRs come from a human donor in good health (CMV status not recorded). Some clones in this sample may be carry-over from other donors' samples.

This clonotype was recorded at least ten times. The rearrangement joins TRBV2 to TRBJ1-6; perhaps TRBD1 as D (6 bases). Deletions cut 7 bases from V and 13 bases from J, with 14 bases between. The CDR3 loop spans 12 amino acids. The V gene's germline CDR1 is SNHLY and CDR2 FYNNEI. CDR3 nucleotides: TGTGCCAGCACAGGGGACCGAGGGCCCCTCCACTTT. Amino acids: CASTGDRGPLHF.

This clonotype showed up just a few times. This chain links TRBV30 with TRBJ2-1, with TRBD2 matching over 9 bases. The CDR3 has 13 residues. CDR1 and CDR2 from the germline V gene are GTSNPN and SVGIG (reference sequence). V was pared by 5 bases and J by 9 bases, with 8 bases of the junction left unmatched. The CDR3 here is CAWSLAGRSEQFF. CDR3 coding DNA: TGTGCCTGGTCCCTAGCGGGAAGATCTGAGCAGTTCTTC. Variable domain in full (rest from reference TRBV30 and TRBJ2-1): SQTIHQWPATLVQPVGSPLSLECTVEGTSNPNLYWYRQAAGRGLQLLFYSVGIGQISSEVPQNLSASRPQDRQFILSSKKLLLSDSGFYLCAWSLAGRSEQFFGPGTRLTVL.

The genes are TRBV29-1 and TRBJ1-2, with D maybe TRBD1 (6 bases). The CDR3 spans 11 residues. Germline-derived CDR1 and CDR2 are SQVTM and ANQGSEA. Trimming stripped 6 bases from V and 9 bases from J, with 14 bases between. This CDR3 reads CSVSGVSSYTF. The CDR3 nucleotides are TGCAGCGTCTCAGGGGTTAGTAGCTACACCTTC.

This clonotype has ten or more counts. The rearrangement joins TRBV10-3 to TRBJ2-2; 7 bases match TRBD1. V shed 4 bases and J 5 bases; nucleotides not matched to a gene: 7. This CDR3 spans 15 amino acids. CDR1 ENHRY and CDR2 SYGVKD come from the germline V gene. This CDR3 reads CAISGQGSITGELFF. The CDR3, as DNA: TGTGCCATCAGTGGACAGGGATCTATAACCGGGGAGCTGTTTTTT.

In this sample, this clonotype turned up many times. The chain carries TRBV23-1 and TRBJ1-5, with D perhaps matching TRBD1 (5 bases). TRBV23-1 falls under the ORF class, with uncertain function. With 4 bases removed from V and 7 bases from J, the gap between germline ends came to 17 bases. The CDR3 totals 15 residues. The CDR3 here is CASSRHWTWGQPQHF. CDR3 nucleotides: TGCGCCAGCAGTCGACACTGGACCTGGGGGCAGCCCCAGCATTTT.

The CDR3 region is CASSLYLGADTQYF. CDR3 nucleotide sequence: TGTGCCAGCAGCCTCTACCTGGGGGCGGATACGCAGTATTTT. The rearrangement links TRBV11-2 to TRBJ2-3; perhaps TRBD1 as D (6 bases). Looked up from germline, CDR1 is SGHAT and CDR2 is FQNNGV. V was clipped by 5 bases and J by 6 bases, with 15 bases between them. There are 14 residues in the CDR3.

This clonotype was recorded at least ten times. The chain has TRBV11-2 and TRBJ2-7; possible D gene TRBD2, 6 bases. This CDR3 has 17 amino acids. Trimming stripped 0 bases from V and 2 bases from J, with 17 bases between. CDR1 SGHAT and CDR2 FQNNGV come from the germline V gene. The CDR3 DNA follows: TGTGCCAGCAGCTTAGATGGGGCACAGCGGGTCCCCTACGAGCAGTACTTC. As protein: CASSLDGAQRVPYEQYF.

The V gene is TRBV12-3 or TRBV12-4, the J gene TRBJ2-3; 7 bases match TRBD1. CDR3 length equals 15 residues. V lost 7 bases to trimming and J lost 5 bases; unmatched junction nucleotides: 12. Here the CDR3 DNA reads TGTGCCAGCACCCTAGGGGGCCCACTGGGAGATACGCAGTATTTT. Translated: CASTLGGPLGDTQYF.

Many counts were recorded for this clonotype. The chain couples TRBV7-9 to TRBJ1-1, with 7 bases that match TRBD1. The CDR3 is 18 residues long. After removal of 2 bases from V and 4 bases from J, the junction contained 16 bases not matched to a gene. Germline values: CDR1 SEHNR, CDR2 FQNEAQ (reference sequence). The CDR3 bases are TGTGCCAGCAGCTTATCACGGCCAGGGGGTTGGGGAGGCACTGAAGCTTTCTTT. Translated: CASSLSRPGGWGGTEAFF.

The chain links TRBV12-2 to TRBJ1-5; the table's D call, TRBD1, was not checked against the DNA. TRBV12-2 has pseudogene status. CDR3 length: 17 amino acids. This CDR3 is CASRFGRPGQGNQPQHF. Written as DNA, the CDR3 is TGTGCAAGTCGCTTCGGAAGGCCGGGACAGGGGAATCAGCCCCAGCATTTT.

This clonotype was counted ten times or more. The chain couples TRBV7-2 to TRBJ1-5; weak D call: TRBD1 (5 bases). Germline V lookup: CDR1 SGHTA, CDR2 FQGNSA. This CDR3 spans 16 amino acids. V lost 1 base to trimming and J lost 1 base, with 11 bases between them. The CDR3 region is CASSLDGAVSNQPQHF. The DNA for the CDR3 is TGTGCCAGCAGCTTAGATGGGGCCGTGAGCAATCAGCCCCAGCATTTT.

This clonotype came up a few times. The V gene is TRBV19, the J gene TRBJ2-7, with D perhaps given as TRBD1 or TRBD2 (5 bases each). Germline V gives CDR1 LNHDA, CDR2 SQIVND (reference sequence). The CDR3 totals 15 residues. Trimming shortened V by 2 bases and J by 5 bases, and 16 bases separated the two germline ends. DNA of the CDR3: TGTGCCAGTAGTATACTCTCTGGGGGATCCCACGAGCAGTACTTC. Encoded protein: CASSILSGGSHEQYF.

At least ten counts were recorded for this clonotype. This chain uses TRBV28 with TRBJ1-1; 10 bases fit TRBD1. Trimming removed 6 bases from V and 3 bases from J; junction bases left unmatched: 4. There are 14 residues in the CDR3. Germline lookup yields CDR1 MDHEN and CDR2 SYDVKM. CDR3 DNA sequence: TGTGCCAGCAGGGCCGGGACAGGGGACACTGAAGCTTTCTTT. Encoded protein: CASRAGTGDTEAFF.

V and J are TRBV2 and TRBJ1-1; D is undetermined. The V and J ends lost 7 bases and 3 bases respectively, with 12 bases between them. The CDR3 extends over 13 amino acids. In germline, CDR1 is SNHLY, CDR2 FYNNEI. The CDR3 sequence is CASTYEQDTEAFF. DNA of the CDR3: TGTGCCAGCACATACGAGCAAGACACTGAAGCTTTCTTT.

This clonotype was seen ten or more times. V is TRBV28 and J is TRBJ1-1; no clear D gene. This CDR3 is built from 14 residues. The germline gives CDR1 MDHEN, CDR2 SYDVKM. V lost 3 bases to trimming and J lost 0 bases, with 8 bases between them. The CDR3 DNA sequence: TGTGCCAGCAGTTTCCTACTGGTGAACACTGAAGCTTTCTTT. Amino acid sequence: CASSFLLVNTEAFF.

There are many counts of this clonotype. This chain connects TRBV7-8 to TRBJ2-7, with TRBD2 matching over 9 bases. CDR1 is SGHVS and CDR2 is FQNEAQ in the germline V gene. There are 18 residues in the CDR3. The ends lost 0 bases at V and 0 bases at J; junction bases unmatched: 9. The CDR3 loop reads CASSLASTSGFSSYEQYF. CDR3 DNA: TGTGCCAGCAGCTTAGCGTCCACTAGCGGGTTCAGCTCCTACGAGCAGTACTTC.

The table lists this clonotype with a few counts. The chain joins TRBV4-3 to TRBJ1-1; D not resolved. The V gene's germline CDR1 is LGHNA and CDR2 YSLEER. The CDR3 spans 13 residues. Trimming pared 4 bases from V and 6 bases from J, leaving 12 bases between. CDR3 residues: CASSPARNPEAFF. The CDR3 nucleotides are TGCGCCAGCAGCCCAGCGCGTAACCCTGAAGCTTTCTTT.

This sequence joins TRBV5-5 and TRBJ1-2; a weak D match, TRBD1 (6 bases). Deletions cut 1 base from V and 0 bases from J, with 10 bases between. The CDR3 spans 15 residues. Germline lookup yields CDR1 SGHKS and CDR2 YYEKEE (reference sequence). The CDR3 is CASSLLGTTNYGYTF. CDR3 coding DNA: TGTGCCAGCAGCTTGTTGGGGACAACTAACTATGGCTACACCTTC. Full variable domain (remainder filled in from reference TRBV5-5 and TRBJ1-2): DAGVTQSPTHLIKTRGQQVTLRCSPISGHKSVSWYQQVLGQGPQFIFQYYEKEERGRGNFPDRFSARQFPNYSSELNVNALLLGDSALYLCASSLLGTTNYGYTFGSGTRLTVV.

This clonotype occurred a few times. The J gene is TRBJ1-4, the V gene TRBV28; D is undetermined. V lost 8 bases and J 8 bases, leaving 15 bases between the germline ends. CDR1 and CDR2 from the germline V gene are MDHEN and SYDVKM. This CDR3 is built from 13 residues. This CDR3 is CASLRRESEKLFF. The CDR3 nucleotides are TGTGCCAGCTTGCGGAGGGAATCGGAAAAACTGTTTTTT.

This clonotype was seen many times. The chain has TRBV19 and TRBJ2-4; 9 positions match TRBD1. CDR1 is LNHDA, CDR2 SQIVND, per germline (reference sequence). V shed 5 bases and J 3 bases; nucleotides not matched to a gene: 11. The CDR3 runs 17 residues. Written as DNA, the CDR3 is TGTGCCAGTAGTCTACGGACAGGGGATTCGGGCAAAAACATTCAGTACTTC. It yields the protein CASSLRTGDSGKNIQYF.

There are many counts of this clonotype. The rearrangement joins TRBV28 to TRBJ1-5, with a tentative D call TRBD1 (5 bases). In germline, CDR1 is MDHEN, CDR2 SYDVKM. V was trimmed by 7 bases and J by 9 bases, leaving 13 bases between them. The CDR3 is 12 residues long. CDR3 in DNA: TGTGCCAGCATCTCCAGGGTAGCGCCCCAGCATTTT. This sequence encodes CASISRVAPQHF.

The V gene is TRBV28, the J gene TRBJ2-7, with 9 bases matching TRBD1. J was trimmed by 4 bases and V by 3 bases; bases with no gene match: 4. Looked up from germline, CDR1 is MDHEN and CDR2 is SYDVKM. This CDR3 region has 14 residues. The CDR3 DNA reads as TGTGCCAGCAGTTTTGGGACAGGGTTTTACGAGCAGTACTTC. Protein product: CASSFGTGFYEQYF.

This clonotype was seen ten or more times. The CDR3 region has the DNA TGTGCCAGCAGCTTAGAGGGGGGGTCGACCTACGAGCAGTACTTC. Protein sequence: CASSLEGGSTYEQYF. The chain couples TRBV7-2 to TRBJ2-7, with a possible D match to TRBD2 (7 bases). The CDR3 is 15 residues long. Per the germline V gene, CDR1 is SGHTA and CDR2 is FQGNSA. V lost 1 base and J 2 bases, leaving 12 bases between the germline ends. Looking up the rest from reference TRBV7-2 and TRBJ2-7 gives the full variable domain: GAGVSQSPSNKVTEKGKDVELRCDPISGHTALYWYRQSLGQGLEFLIYFQGNSAPDKSGLPSDRFSAERTGGSVSTLTIQRTQQEDSAVYLCASSLEGGSTYEQYFGPGTRLTVT.

V usage is TRBV30 and J usage is TRBJ1-4; TRBD1 is a possible D gene (5 bases). Germline assignment: CDR1 GTSNPN and CDR2 SVGIG (reference sequence). V gave up 2 bases and J gave up 2 bases, with 21 bases separating them. The CDR3 extends over 18 amino acids. The CDR3 DNA reads as TGTGCCTGGAGTCCCCCCGGACCAGGGACCTGGACTAATGAAAAACTGTTTTTT. This encodes CAWSPPGPGTWTNEKLFF.

This clonotype was counted many times. This chain uses TRBV7-6 with TRBJ1-1, with D unclear. The ends were cut back, 6 bases at V and 0 bases at J, with 17 bases in the middle. This CDR3 comprises 16 residues. Looked up from germline, CDR1 is SGHVS and CDR2 is FNYEAQ. CDR3 loop: CASSQDLLVLNTEAFF. DNA of the CDR3: TGTGCCAGCAGTCAAGACCTCCTGGTTTTGAACACTGAAGCTTTCTTT.

This clonotype was recorded a few times. This rearrangement joins TRBV6-2 or TRBV6-3 to TRBJ1-1; D uncertain. Germline V lookup: CDR1 MNHEY, CDR2 SVGEGT. V was pared by 8 bases and J by 11 bases, with 18 bases between. This CDR3 has 12 amino acids. CDR3 sequence: CASGWGTTGAFF. The CDR3 nucleotides read TGTGCCAGCGGATGGGGTACTACGGGCGCTTTCTTT.

This chain links TRBV5-4 with TRBJ1-1; tentative D call: TRBD1 (5 bases). The V end was cut by 4 bases, the J end by 4 bases, with 17 bases between. The CDR3 totals 15 residues. Germline CDR1 reads SGHNT; CDR2 reads YYREEE (reference sequence). The CDR3 region has the DNA TGTGCCAGCAGCAACGTGGGGGTAGGCGGCACTGAAGCTTTCTTT. Encoded protein: CASSNVGVGGTEAFF.

This clonotype was observed a handful of times. The genes are TRBV9 and TRBJ2-7; D unclear. Germline CDR1 is SGDLS and CDR2 is YYNGEE. This CDR3 contains 13 residues. Trimming removed 4 bases at V and 3 bases at J, with 11 bases between. The DNA of the CDR3 is TGTGCCAGCAGCTCCCGTGGTGACTACGAGCAGTACTTC. Its translation: CASSSRGDYEQYF.

The rearrangement links TRBV7-2 to TRBJ2-5; TRBD2 might be the D (6 bases). The CDR3 runs to 15 residues. In germline, CDR1 is SGHTA, CDR2 FQGNSA. V shed 2 bases and J shed 1 base, with 11 bases lying between them. This CDR3 reads CASSLMGGLQETQYF. The CDR3 DNA reads TGTGCCAGCAGCTTAATGGGAGGCCTCCAAGAGACCCAGTACTTC.